This T cell receptor beta chain was captured in a study of shared clonotypes between healthy human individuals. Across the whole study: Per donor, CD8 memory used one plate, CD8 naive used two, CD4 memory used three and CD4 naive used three.

Deep was the level at which the assay was run. The data were produced by immunoSEQ multiplex PCR, yet TCRdb's version contains in-frame clones alone and is incomplete. The data hold hundreds of thousands of clones, with 92% observed a single time. Positive CCR7 selection of CD45RO-negative cells yielded the naive CD8 cells, and terminally differentiated effector memory CD45RA+ cells were excluded. The study, taken as a whole, reports: A generally larger estimated richness was seen in naive subsets than in memory subsets.

As for this clone: Its target is unknown.

The sample was naive CD8+ T cells sorted from blood. This sequence was found in a man aged 30 to 39 in good health.

CDR3 loop: CASSWGRAGEDNEQFF. CDR3 nucleotide sequence: TGTGCCAGCAGCTGGGGGAGGGCGGGAGAGGACAATGAGCAGTTCTTC. The rearrangement links TRBV7-9 to TRBJ2-1, with TRBD2 matching over 7 bases. With V trimmed by 4 bases and J by 5 bases, 11 bases remained unmatched. In germline, CDR1 is SEHNR, CDR2 FQNEAQ (reference sequence). The CDR3 extends over 16 amino acids.